This T cell receptor (beta chain) is from a study of shared clonotypes between healthy human individuals. Study findings and constraints: Blood was the sole source, and tissue repertoires probably differ.

Clones were read by immunoSEQ multiplex PCR, and TCRdb kept only the in-frame ones, dropping some. The sample contains over 800,000 clones, almost 95% of which appear only once. Germline V CDR1 and CDR2: SGHTA, FQGNSA. V lost 5 bases and J lost 7; bases outside the gene matches: 12. The CDR3 totals 18 residues. Positive CCR7 selection of CD45RO-negative cells yielded the naive CD8 cells, and terminally differentiated effector memory CD45RA+ cells were excluded. To note about this clone: The antigen is unknown.

This sequence originates from a man aged 25 to 40 in good health. The rearrangement uses TRBV7-2 and TRBJ2-2, with 14 bases fitting TRBD2. The sequencing input was naive CD8+ T cells sorted from blood. CDR3 loop: CASSPLGTSGSEGGELFF. CDR3 DNA sequence: TGTGCCAGCAGCCCACTTGGGACTAGCGGGAGTGAGGGCGGGGAGCTGTTTTTT.